This T cell receptor (beta chain) derives from a study of blood T cell repertoires in COVID-19. At the level of the study: Donors in the United States, Italy and Spain gave samples during acute or convalescent COVID-19. In each case, the material was cDNA or gDNA derived from T cells, B-cell-depleted T cells, or PBMCs.

The length of the CDR3 is 15 residues. The V and J ends lost 4 bases and 7 bases, in that order; junction bases with no gene match: 11. Germline CDR1 reads PRHDT; CDR2 reads FYEKMQ (reference sequence). Study processing details: How many nucleated cells were present was estimated from reference gene primer amplification. The data were produced by immunoSEQ multiplex PCR, yet TCRdb's version contains in-frame clones alone and is incomplete. V and J calls and clone size are given by that table; D and trimming were obtained from the DNA. Of under 110,000 clones listed, roughly 92% were seen once; the top ten hold 5.7%.

This TCR derives from a man aged 50 or older with active COVID-19. The sequencing input was peripheral blood. This sequence joins TRBV13 and TRBJ2-3; 7 nucleotides align to TRBD1. CDR3 region: CASSSQLTGVYTQYF. CDR3 bases: TGTGCCAGCAGCTCCCAGCTTACAGGGGTCTATACGCAGTATTTT.